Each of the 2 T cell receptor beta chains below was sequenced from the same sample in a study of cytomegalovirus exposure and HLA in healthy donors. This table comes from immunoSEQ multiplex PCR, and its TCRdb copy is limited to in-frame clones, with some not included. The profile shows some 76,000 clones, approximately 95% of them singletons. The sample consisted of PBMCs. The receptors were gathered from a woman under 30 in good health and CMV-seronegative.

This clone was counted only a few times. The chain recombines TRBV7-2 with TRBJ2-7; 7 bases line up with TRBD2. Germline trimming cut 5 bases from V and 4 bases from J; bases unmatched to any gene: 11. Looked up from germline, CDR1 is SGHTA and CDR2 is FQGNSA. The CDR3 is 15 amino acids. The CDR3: CASSQAPGLPYEQYF. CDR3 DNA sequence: TGTGCCAGCAGCCAAGCACCGGGACTACCATACGAGCAGTACTTC.

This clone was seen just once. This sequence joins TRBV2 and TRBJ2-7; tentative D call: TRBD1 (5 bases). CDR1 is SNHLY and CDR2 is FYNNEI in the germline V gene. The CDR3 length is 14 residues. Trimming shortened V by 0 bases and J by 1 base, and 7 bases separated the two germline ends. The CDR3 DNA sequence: TGTGCCAGCAGTGAAGCGCCAGGGTCCTACGAGCAGTACTTC. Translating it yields CASSEAPGSYEQYF.